The 9 T cell receptor beta chains reported below all come from one sample, sequenced in a study of cytomegalovirus exposure and HLA in healthy donors (dated by TCRdb to the late 2010s). Library preparation used the immunoSEQ multiplex PCR assay. The multiplex PCR relied on a mix of 60 forward primers for TCR Vbeta segments and 13 reverse primers for TCR Jbeta segments. TCRdb took over this immuneACCESS table, retaining in-frame rearrangements with V and J assigned. Such tables are incomplete; in checked studies, under half of the missing clones stem from an unresolved V gene, and the remainder is unexplained. The sample table shows under 200,000 clones, and 82% are seen once. The ten largest clones capture approximately 1.5% of the sample. The material sequenced was PBMCs. These TCRs come from a young woman in good health and CMV-seronegative.

The chain recombines TRBV6-4 with TRBJ2-1; D call uncertain. Germline V lookup: CDR1 MRHNA, CDR2 SNTAGT. The CDR3 consists of 14 residues. V lost 4 bases and J 7 bases, leaving 14 bases between the germline ends. The CDR3, as DNA: TGTGCCAGCAGTGCTGCGGCCAACCCTAATGAGCAGTTCTTC. It codes for CASSAAANPNEQFF.

The CDR3 here is CASSLGLQGYEQYF. The CDR3 DNA is TGTGCCAGCAGCTTGGGCCTACAGGGATACGAGCAGTACTTC. The V call is TRBV5-6, the J call TRBJ2-7; tentative D call: TRBD1 (6 bases). Trimming pared 0 bases from V and 4 bases from J, leaving 11 bases between. There are 14 residues in the CDR3. The germline CDR1 and CDR2 sequences are SGHDT and YYEEEE.

The chain employs TRBV28 and TRBJ2-3, with D possibly TRBD1 on 5 matching bases. Looked up from germline, CDR1 is MDHEN and CDR2 is SYDVKM. This CDR3 is built from 15 residues. V was shortened by 2 bases and J by 2 bases, with 11 bases between the two germline ends. The CDR3 is CASSLPGAVTDTQYF. DNA of the CDR3: TGTGCCAGCAGTTTACCTGGGGCTGTCACAGATACGCAGTATTTT.

The chain has TRBV7-2 and TRBJ2-7; 14 bases match TRBD2. Germline V CDR1 and CDR2: SGHTA, FQGNSA. The junction had 2 bases not matched to a gene; V was cut back by 4 bases and J by 0 bases. CDR3 size: 16 residues. The CDR3 reads CASSSTSGRDSYEQYF. The CDR3 DNA sequence: TGTGCCAGCAGCTCGACTAGCGGGAGGGACTCCTACGAGCAGTACTTC.

The chain has TRBV28 and TRBJ2-5, with 7 nucleotides matching TRBD1. The CDR3 extends over 14 amino acids. Germline lookup yields CDR1 MDHEN and CDR2 SYDVKM. V lost 3 bases and J lost 5; bases outside the gene matches: 6. The DNA of the CDR3 is TGTGCCAGCAGTTTGAAGGGGGCTTACGAGACCCAGTACTTC. Protein product: CASSLKGAYETQYF.

This chain uses TRBV19 with TRBJ2-7; 12 bases map to TRBD1. Germline V gives CDR1 LNHDA, CDR2 SQIVND (reference sequence). This CDR3 has 15 residues. After removal of 3 bases from V and 6 bases from J, the junction contained 6 bases not matched to a gene. Here the CDR3 DNA reads TGTGCCAGTAGTATTCCGGGACAGGGGGCTATCGAGCAGTACTTC. Translated, it gives CASSIPGQGAIEQYF.

V usage is TRBV7-9 and J usage is TRBJ2-1; 14 bases line up with TRBD2. This CDR3 comprises 16 residues. CDR1 is SEHNR and CDR2 is FQNEAQ in the germline V gene (reference sequence). J gave up 9 bases and V 5 bases, and 9 bases lay outside the gene matches. The CDR3 loop reads CASSALLTSGGGEQFF. CDR3 DNA sequence: TGTGCCAGCAGCGCGCTCTTGACTAGCGGGGGGGGTGAGCAGTTCTTC. The full variable domain, in which reference TRBV7-9 and TRBJ2-1 provide the parts outside the CDR3, is DTGVSQNPRHKITKRGQNVTFRCDPISEHNRLYWYRQTLGQGPEFLTYFQNEAQLEKSRLLSDRFSAERPKGSFSTLEIQRTEQGDSAMYLCASSALLTSGGGEQFFGPGTRLTVL.

The J gene is TRBJ1-5, the V gene TRBV10-2, with D tentatively TRBD1 (5 bases). Germline-derived CDR1 and CDR2 are WSHSY and SAAADI. Trimming took off 0 bases at V and 7 bases at J, with 10 bases between the two ends. The CDR3 is 14 amino acids. The CDR3 sequence: CASSESNQGQPQHF. CDR3 sequence (DNA): TGCGCCAGCAGTGAGTCGAACCAGGGACAGCCCCAGCATTTT.

The chain is built from TRBV11-2 and TRBJ2-5; 9 bases map to TRBD2. The J call is uncertain, as TRBJ2-7 better fits the DNA end. Germline V CDR1 and CDR2: SGHAT, FQNNGV. The CDR3 is 15 amino acids. CDR3 residues: CASSAGLATTYEQYF. DNA for the CDR3: TGTGCCAGCAGCGCCGGACTAGCGACTACCTACGAGCAGTACTTC.